A single sample is the source of the 31 T cell receptor beta chains below, sequenced in a study of shared clonotypes between healthy human individuals. Positively selected for CCR7, the CD45RO-negative cells used as naive CD8 cells excluded terminally differentiated effector memory CD45RA+ cells. Sequencing was performed with immunoSEQ multiplex PCR; in TCRdb, only in-frame clones are kept and a portion is missing. Of around 580,000 clones detected, roughly 98% appear once; the ten largest clones hold 0.3%. The sample was naive CD8+ T cells sorted from blood. These receptor sequences come from a man younger than 45 in good health.

The chain is built from TRBV7-9 and TRBJ2-7, with 9 bases lining up with TRBD1. Germline trimming cut 3 bases from V and 0 bases from J; bases unmatched to any gene: 9. The CDR3 is made up of 17 amino acids. Germline lookup yields CDR1 SEHNR and CDR2 FQNEAQ (reference sequence). The CDR3 DNA reads TGTGCCAGCAGCTTTAAAGTTACAGGGGGCAGCTCCTACGAGCAGTACTTC. Translation: CASSFKVTGGSSYEQYF.

This chain links TRBV28 with TRBJ2-3, with TRBD2 matching over 7 bases. Germline CDR1 and CDR2: MDHEN and SYDVKM. CDR3 length: 15 residues. With V trimmed by 2 bases and J by 1 base, 3 bases remained unmatched. In DNA, the CDR3 is TGTGCCAGCAGTTTAAACGCGGGGGGCACAGATACGCAGTATTTT. This translates into CASSLNAGGTDTQYF.

The chain couples TRBV9 to TRBJ2-7; D uncertain. The CDR3 contains 13 residues. The germline gives CDR1 SGDLS, CDR2 YYNGEE. V lost 0 bases and J 6 bases, leaving 10 bases between the germline ends. CDR3: CASSVGSFSEQYF. The CDR3 region has the DNA TGTGCCAGCAGCGTAGGGTCCTTCTCCGAGCAGTACTTC.

CDR3: CASSLAPTGDGYTF. CDR3 coding DNA: TGTGCCAGCAGCTTAGCGCCAACAGGCGATGGCTACACCTTC. The chain combines TRBV7-9 with TRBJ1-2; perhaps TRBD1 as D (5 bases). This CDR3 is built from 14 residues. V shed 0 bases and J shed 6 bases, with 11 bases lying between them. Germline lookup yields CDR1 SEHNR and CDR2 FQNEAQ (reference sequence). Supplemented by reference TRBV7-9 and TRBJ1-2, the full variable domain reads DTGVSQNPRHKITKRGQNVTFRCDPISEHNRLYWYRQTLGQGPEFLTYFQNEAQLEKSRLLSDRFSAERPKGSFSTLEIQRTEQGDSAMYLCASSLAPTGDGYTFGSGTRLTVV.

This clone was seen once. The V gene is TRBV5-1, the J gene TRBJ2-3; 14 bases agree with TRBD2. Germline CDR1 reads SGHRS; CDR2 reads YFSETQ. The CDR3 has 14 residues. Unmatched junction bases numbered 5, after V lost 9 bases and J lost 5 bases. CDR3 coding DNA: TGCGCCACCCGCGGGACTAGCGGGAGAGATACGCAGTATTTT. It codes for CATRGTSGRDTQYF.

This clone was counted a single time. The same CDR3 can be traced to other DNA sequences in this sample. J is TRBJ2-1 and V is TRBV27; D uncertain. From germline, CDR1 is MNHEY and CDR2 SMNVEV (reference sequence). The CDR3 spans 12 residues. Trimming took 6 bases from V and 8 from J, leaving 11 bases between them. Written as DNA, the CDR3 is TGTGCCAGCAGCCTCCATGGGGATGAGCAGTTCTTC. As protein: CASSLHGDEQFF.

CDR3 in amino acids: CASSRTPEAFF. The CDR3, as DNA: TGTGCCAGCAGCCGAACGCCTGAAGCTTTCTTT. The gene calls are TRBV11-2 and TRBJ1-1, with D hard to call. The V gene's germline CDR1 is SGHAT and CDR2 FQNNGV. The CDR3 runs 11 residues. Trimming took 5 bases from V and 6 from J, leaving 7 bases between them.

This chain uses TRBV29-1 with TRBJ1-2, with no clear D. V lost 1 base, J lost 1 base, and 13 bases lay in between. The CDR3 sequence is 15 residues long. Germline loops: CDR1 SQVTM, CDR2 ANQGSEA. Written as DNA, the CDR3 is TGCAGCGTTGAAGGATACACGCTGTATAACTATGGCTACACCTTC. Protein sequence: CSVEGYTLYNYGYTF.

The rearrangement uses TRBV9 and TRBJ2-1, with 7 bases matching TRBD2. The CDR3 length is 16 residues. With V trimmed by 3 bases and J by 8 bases, 14 bases remained unmatched. Per germline, CDR1 SGDLS and CDR2 YYNGEE. This chain's CDR3 is CASSASSAGKVHEQFF. In DNA form, the CDR3 reads TGTGCCAGCAGCGCCTCCTCAGCGGGGAAGGTCCATGAGCAGTTCTTC.

The chain is built from TRBV25-1 and TRBJ1-4, with D unresolved. With 1 base removed from V and 6 bases from J, the gap between germline ends came to 12 bases. Germline CDR1 reads MGHDK; CDR2 reads SYGVNS. CDR3 length equals 15 residues. The CDR3 nucleotides read TGTGCCAGCAGTGAATGGAGGGAATTAGATGAAAAACTGTTTTTT. Its protein is CASSEWRELDEKLFF.

The rearrangement links TRBV29-1 to TRBJ2-3; TRBD2 agrees at 7 bases. The CDR3 extends over 14 amino acids. The J segment lost 0 bases and the V segment lost 4 bases, leaving 4 bases of the junction unmatched. Germline V gene sequence: CDR1 SQVTM, CDR2 ANQGSEA. CDR3 coding DNA: TGCAGCGTTGCACTAGCGACTAGCACAGATACGCAGTATTTT. Its protein is CSVALATSTDTQYF.

The chain carries TRBV13 and TRBJ2-7; D remains ambiguous. Trimming shortened V by 0 bases and J by 4 bases, and 7 bases separated the two germline ends. Looked up from germline, CDR1 is PRHDT and CDR2 is FYEKMQ (reference sequence). The CDR3 covers 13 residues. CDR3: CASSLGRNYEQYF. CDR3 DNA sequence: TGTGCCAGCAGCTTAGGGAGAAATTACGAGCAGTACTTC.

CDR3 region: CASSLWDRAIYEQYF. Written as DNA, the CDR3 is TGTGCCAGCAGCTTGTGGGACAGGGCGATCTACGAGCAGTACTTC. The chain links TRBV5-6 to TRBJ2-7; the match to TRBD1 covers 9 bases. The CDR3 length is 15 residues. Trimming took 1 base from V and 3 from J; bases not matched to a gene: 5. CDR1 is SGHDT and CDR2 is YYEEEE in the germline V gene.

The chain uses TRBV7-9 and TRBJ2-7; D call uncertain. The CDR3 sequence is 14 residues long. Trimming removed 5 bases at V and 3 bases at J, with 14 bases between. Germline V gives CDR1 SEHNR, CDR2 FQNEAQ (reference sequence). CDR3 amino acids: CASSRLGRSYEQYF. Written as DNA, the CDR3 is TGTGCCAGCAGCCGGTTGGGCAGGAGCTACGAGCAGTACTTC.

The rearrangement joins TRBV7-2 to TRBJ1-5, with D possibly being TRBD1 (6 bases). V lost 4 bases and J 1 base, leaving 14 bases between the germline ends. Germline lookup yields CDR1 SGHTA and CDR2 FQGNSA. The CDR3 is made up of 16 amino acids. CDR3: CASSSHSGQSNQPQHF. The DNA of the CDR3 is TGTGCCAGCAGCTCTCATTCCGGACAGAGCAATCAGCCCCAGCATTTT.

V is TRBV27 and J is TRBJ1-2; 9 nucleotides agree with TRBD1. The germline CDR1 and CDR2 sequences are MNHEY and SMNVEV (reference sequence). This CDR3 is 14 amino acids long. Trimming removed 6 bases from V and 5 bases from J; junction bases left unmatched: 7. CDR3 loop: CASSLTGGGYGYTF. CDR3 nucleotide sequence: TGTGCCAGCAGCTTGACAGGGGGGGGATATGGCTACACCTTC.

The table lists this clone with a count of one. This chain links TRBV7-9 with TRBJ2-7; D is undetermined. With 4 bases removed from V and 3 bases from J, the gap between germline ends came to 7 bases. Germline values: CDR1 SEHNR, CDR2 FQNEAQ (reference sequence). The CDR3 loop spans 12 amino acids. CDR3 residues: CASSSHIYEQYF. Here the CDR3 DNA reads TGTGCCAGCAGCTCACACATCTACGAGCAGTACTTC.

The chain joins TRBV7-9 to TRBJ2-3; D tentatively fits TRBD1 or TRBD2 (5 bases each). Germline V gives CDR1 SEHNR, CDR2 FQNEAQ (reference sequence). The CDR3 contains 15 residues. Trimming removed 2 bases at V and 2 bases at J, with 11 bases between. The CDR3 DNA sequence: TGTGCCAGCAGCTTACGGGGCGCAGCCACAGATACGCAGTATTTT. It specifies CASSLRGAATDTQYF.

The chain joins TRBV7-8 to TRBJ2-7; 10 bases agree with TRBD2. Germline V CDR1 and CDR2: SGHVS, FQNEAQ. V gave up 1 base and J gave up 3 bases; unmatched junction bases: 6. This CDR3 has 16 amino acids. The chain's CDR3 is CASSLELAGGNYEQYF. Written as DNA, the CDR3 is TGTGCCAGCAGCTTAGAATTAGCGGGAGGAAACTACGAGCAGTACTTC.

The V call is TRBV11-2, the J call TRBJ2-3, with D perhaps TRBD2 (6 bases). The CDR3 length is 11 residues. Trimming left V 5 bases short and J 6 bases short, with 6 bases between. Germline CDR1 SGHAT, CDR2 FQNNGV. The CDR3 region is CASSGGDTQYF. The CDR3 coding sequence is TGTGCCAGCAGCGGGGGGGATACGCAGTATTTT.

This sequence joins TRBV30 and TRBJ2-1, with 8 bases matching TRBD2. CDR3 size: 13 residues. Germline values: CDR1 GTSNPN, CDR2 SVGIG (reference sequence). V lost 5 bases to trimming and J lost 4 bases; unmatched junction nucleotides: 4. CDR3 sequence: CAWLLADYNEQFF. Here the CDR3 DNA reads TGTGCCTGGTTACTAGCGGATTACAATGAGCAGTTCTTC.

This clone was observed a single time. The V call is TRBV6-1, the J call TRBJ2-6; D ambiguous. The germline gives CDR1 MNHNS, CDR2 SASEGT. The CDR3 spans 13 residues. V was trimmed by 8 bases and J by 0 bases, leaving 5 bases between them. CDR3 DNA: TGTGCCAGCGGCCACTCTGGGGCCAACGTCCTGACTTTC. This encodes CASGHSGANVLTF.

This clone appeared once. CDR3 loop: CASSGSGWESYNEQFF. CDR3 DNA: TGTGCCAGCAGCGGTTCGGGGTGGGAGTCCTACAATGAGCAGTTCTTC. V gene TRBV7-9 combines with J gene TRBJ2-1; tentatively, D is TRBD2 (5 bases). V was clipped by 5 bases and J by 1 base, with 15 bases between them. This CDR3 has 16 residues. Germline CDR1 is SEHNR and CDR2 is FQNEAQ (reference sequence).

V gene TRBV28 combines with J gene TRBJ2-7; tentatively, D is TRBD1 (7 bases). The CDR3 totals 15 residues. The V end was cut by 6 bases, the J end by 4 bases, with 19 bases between. CDR1 is MDHEN, CDR2 SYDVKM, per germline. CDR3 sequence (DNA): TGTGCCAGCAGGGGTACAGGGGCGGGAAGTTACGAGCAGTACTTC. It encodes CASRGTGAGSYEQYF.

V usage is TRBV10-3 and J usage is TRBJ2-3; TRBD1 aligns across 7 bases. The V gene's germline CDR1 is ENHRY and CDR2 SYGVKD. The CDR3 loop spans 12 amino acids. The J segment lost 4 bases and the V segment lost 10 bases, leaving 5 bases of the junction unmatched. CDR3 sequence reads: CATRQGSDTQYF. DNA for the CDR3: TGTGCCACAAGACAGGGCTCAGATACGCAGTATTTT.

This sequence joins TRBV5-6 and TRBJ2-4, with 7 bases fitting TRBD1. This CDR3 is built from 14 residues. The V and J ends lost 4 bases and 8 bases, in that order; junction bases with no gene match: 9. The germline CDR1 and CDR2 sequences are SGHDT and YYEEEE. The chain's CDR3 is CASSRPTGWDIQYF. The DNA of the CDR3 is TGTGCCAGCAGCCGCCCGACAGGGTGGGACATTCAGTACTTC.

V is TRBV28 and J is TRBJ2-3, with D perhaps matching TRBD1 or TRBD2 (5 bases each). V lost 8 bases and J lost 2, with 14 bases in between. Looked up from germline, CDR1 is MDHEN and CDR2 is SYDVKM. The CDR3 extends over 14 amino acids. The CDR3 sequence: CASQLGTYTDTQYF. The CDR3 coding sequence is TGTGCCAGCCAGTTGGGGACCTACACAGATACGCAGTATTTT.

V usage is TRBV2 and J usage is TRBJ1-2, with D tentatively TRBD1 (6 bases). CDR3 length: 16 amino acids. V lost 4 bases to trimming and J lost 4 bases, with 19 bases between them. From germline, CDR1 is SNHLY and CDR2 FYNNEI. CDR3 amino acids: CASSVQVSGAPYGYTF. The CDR3, as DNA: TGTGCCAGCAGTGTCCAAGTGTCAGGGGCGCCCTATGGCTACACCTTC.

This chain links TRBV7-9 with TRBJ2-1; 13 bases align to TRBD2. V shed 4 bases and J 6 bases; nucleotides not matched to a gene: 6. Germline CDR1 reads SEHNR; CDR2 reads FQNEAQ (reference sequence). CDR3 size: 16 residues. The CDR3 DNA reads TGTGCCAGCAGCTCACTAGCGGGAGGGCCGGGCAATGAGCAGTTCTTC. Protein sequence: CASSSLAGGPGNEQFF.

In the case of this clone: Since no conserved phenylalanine or tryptophan closes the CDR3, a read error is the likely cause. It is unclear where the CDR3 begins or ends on the DNA, so no DNA is shown, and the CDR3 is as TCRdb lists it. J is TRBJ2-7 and V is TRBV7-9; TRBD2 is the table's D call, not checked against the DNA. The CDR3 length is 12 residues, termini included. Germline V CDR1 and CDR2: SEHNR, FQNEAQ (reference sequence). The CDR3 spells CASSSTSGRAGI.

V usage is TRBV5-4 and J usage is TRBJ2-6; 8 nucleotides line up with TRBD1. Per germline, CDR1 SGHNT and CDR2 YYREEE (reference sequence). CDR3 length: 18 amino acids. V shed 4 bases, J shed 2 bases, and the junction held 11 bases outside the gene matches. DNA for the CDR3: TGTGCCAGCAGCCCAAGACAGGGGCCGTTCGCTGGGGCCAACGTCCTGACTTTC. Translating gives CASSPRQGPFAGANVLTF.